This TCR beta chain was found in a study of cytomegalovirus exposure and HLA in healthy donors (dated by TCRdb to 2015 to 2018). Looking at the study overall: An earlier analysis of 587 of the donors reported 276 Gb of sequence data and 90 million to 120 million unique TCR beta sequences obtained from roughly 170 million T cells. All discovery cohort repertoires had been generated on a single sequencing platform. The number of donors typed differed by locus, with 629-630 for A, B, C, DRB1 and DQB1, roughly 520 for DQA1, 606 for DPA1, and roughly 450 for DPB1. Several DR-DQ haplotypes were treated as single units for association and clustering because of strong linkage in the cohort. An earlier analysis of roughly 580 of the donors used high-throughput TCR beta sequencing to judge whether each TCR beta V gene segment behaved as functional or pseudogenic. In a later analysis, previously published TCR beta repertoires from about 640 donors were re-analyzed and high-resolution HLA genotyping was added so that TCR occurrence patterns could be studied. Rather than using new phenotypic data, the later analysis identified candidate immune exposures from TCR beta sequences and from how often those sequences occurred across donors. Donor age, sex, ethnicity and CMV serostatus were compiled together with the repertoire data. In a later genetic analysis, genome-wide SNP genotypes for about three fifths of the roughly 670 donors were used, and that subset was treated as a discovery cohort. To predict cytomegalovirus infection status, the study brought together high-throughput TCR immunosequencing, statistical association of individual TCRs with disease status, and machine learning. Using immunosequencing, the study profiled T cell repertoires from some 670 subjects and related those repertoires to cytomegalovirus serostatus. Along with the roughly 670-subject first cohort, a separate validation cohort of about 110 different subjects was used. An early release that covered fewer than 750 HLA-typed donors contained around 330 gigabases of sequencing data and about 93 million unique TCR sequences. Both class I and class II loci were covered by HLA typing, at four-digit resolution. Across some 400 genotyped donors of the cohort, an average of about 200,000 unique TCR beta nucleotide sequences per donor were sequenced, and roughly a sixth of those sequences were non-productive. The study aimed to test whether signatures of past pathogen exposure could be identified by cataloging public T cell receptors. Among the roughly 370 genotyped donors, 75% to 90% belonged to the genetic ancestry cluster associated with self-reported Caucasian donors.

The cohort was made up of under 800 healthy bone marrow donors. All cohort members were sampled while nominally healthy, although unrecorded immune exposures were likely present. The donor tested CMV seropositive and was one of the 289 seropositive cohort members. Every donor gave a peripheral blood sample, and the peripheral blood mononuclear cells from that sample were used for TCR beta sequencing. Genomic DNA was extracted from the blood cell samples with the Qiagen DNeasy Blood Extraction Kit. CDR1 and CDR2 are drawn from the germline V gene (reference sequence): SEHNR, FQNEAQ. V is pared back by 1 base and J by 9 bases, with 13 bases lying between the germline termini. Inclusive of the bounding cysteine and phenylalanine, the CDR3 is 14 residues long. Kept here is only the CDR3 DNA, which spans 42 bases and is read in frame from base 1. Findings and caveats that apply to the study as a whole: The 87-base-pair reads could not distinguish some IMGT-functional V segments, including TRBV6-2 and TRBV6-3, so those segments were excluded. Linkage disequilibrium might explain the correlated functional status among segregating V segments, but an unknown experimental factor could not be ruled out. When HLA alleles, especially DR and DQ, strongly co-occurred, TCR associations were difficult to assign to individual alleles. A further reported finding was that TCR beta sequences accurately predicted the HLA-A and HLA-B alleles for most subjects in the first cohort. The earlier analysis of about 600 of the donors excluded fewer than 20 rarely observed V segments, including chromosome 9 orphons, because counts were too low. In both the original and validation cohorts, the classifier was reported to diagnose cytomegalovirus status with high specificity and sensitivity. In the study, 150 to 200 TCR beta chains were listed as associated with cytomegalovirus. The cohort was sequenced for TCR beta chains only, and without alpha or paired-chain data the features that could be detected were limited. Presence/absence analyses assumed roughly uniform sequencing depth across donors, an assumption that may not hold. In a later genetic analysis, fewer N-insertions in productive TCRs were reported among donors in an Asian-associated ancestry cluster than the roughly 700-donor mean. In a later analysis, the rate of TCR association differed among HLA loci, with DRB1 alleles having the most associated TCRs and HLA-C alleles having the fewest. Most TCR sequences were seen in very few donors, while some public TCRs were found in many individuals. V-gene and J-gene trimming of TCR beta chains was associated with a missense DCLRE1C variant in a later genetic analysis, and the association was replicated in an independent cohort. Specific HLA alleles were associated with more than 15,000 TCR beta sequences at a false discovery rate of 0.05 in a later analysis. In a later analysis, HLA-associated TCR beta chains showed more clonal expansion and lower generation probabilities than non-associated chains that were equally common. In vitro tests confirmed that a few of the cytomegalovirus-associated TCR beta chains recognize cytomegalovirus antigens. HLA typing was unavailable for some donors at each locus, so association tests used only the typed subset. It was suggested by the authors that the approach could potentially be generalized to other disease states and immunological phenotypes. For the cohort, immune exposure information was limited to CMV serostatus. Several of the top co-occurrence clusters appeared to be linked to parvovirus B19, influenza, CMV and Epstein-Barr virus, according to a later analysis. A later analysis found that most CMV-associated TCR beta chains appeared HLA-restricted, with HLA associations seemingly driven largely by CMV exposure. A cluster of highly shared sequence variants was judged likely to be a technical artifact of the sequencing pipeline. Broadly in line with IMGT annotations, most TCR beta V segments showed up in productive rearrangements about 87% or about 30% of the time in an earlier analysis of about 500 of the donors.

The method was the immunoSEQ multiplex PCR assay. A mixture of 60 forward primers for TCR Vbeta segments and 13 reverse primers for TCR Jbeta segments was used in the multiplex PCR. A multiplex PCR assay on genomic DNA amplified the CDR3 region of rearranged TCR beta genes. The Illumina HiSeq System was used to sequence the amplified TCR beta libraries as 87-base-pair reads. As for how the authors treated the data: A later analysis tallied 75 million to 95 million unique TCR beta chains across the 610 or so repertoires, and approximately 11 million of those chains were shared by two or more donors. Raw reads were error-corrected and collapsed into unique sequences by a nearest-neighbor algorithm in which closely related sequences were merged to remove PCR and sequencing errors. To assign V, D and J gene segments, CDR3 sequences were aligned to IMGT reference sequences. Each retained sequence needed at least a six-nucleotide match to both a V gene segment and a J gene segment. Rearrangements were classified as productive when the CDR3 lacked stop codons and remained in frame with V and J, and all other rearrangements were classified as non-productive. Following IMGT convention, CDR3 was defined as the stretch from the second conserved V-encoded cysteine to the conserved J-encoded phenylalanine. The earlier analysis of about 610 of the donors excluded any sequence lacking an unambiguous match to a single V gene segment. An earlier analysis of approximately 590 of the donors classified V segments as functional when productive rearrangements were above 56.7% and as segregating when the standard deviation between donors was above 5%. To diagnose cytomegalovirus status from the catalog of TCR beta chain sequences, a statistical classification framework was built. A later analysis assigned V and J genes by comparing TCR nucleotide sequences with IMGT/GENE-DB human TR gene sequences. Using the TCRdist pipeline, a later analysis assigned CDR3 sequences along with most-parsimonious VDJ recombination scenarios. In a later analysis, every TCR beta chain was defined by the combination of its CDR3 amino acid sequence and its V-gene family, and reads without a unique V-gene family were dropped. In a later analysis, some 600 highly shared, low-generation-probability nucleotide sequences were removed to address suspected cross-contamination and a sequencing artifact. A later analysis calculated a clonal expansion index for each public chain from normalized within-repertoire ranks of inferred template counts. A later analysis computed generation probabilities with a VDJ recombination model fitted to out-of-frame rearrangements, and checked the results against IGoR. In a later analysis, hypergeometric tests were used to score TCR-TCR, TCR-HLA and TCR-CMV co-occurrence, with a repertoire-size bias correction applied to TCR pairs. A later analysis estimated false discovery rates by permuting HLA or CMV assignments 20 times. A later analysis grouped co-occurring TCRs with DBSCAN, adding TCRdist sequence similarity when clustering within HLA-allele-positive subsets. Repertoires with fewer than 30,000 or more than 120,000 public chains were left out of co-occurrence clustering, as were four to six repertoires with anomalous nucleotide sharing. This immuneACCESS table, as held by TCRdb, lists in-frame sequences with V and J called but not all clones. Of the missing ones, under half trace to an unresolved V gene in checked studies; the others have no known cause. V and J calls and clone size follow that table, whereas D and trimming were derived from the DNA. Across this sample there are about 150,000 clones, with roughly 80% seen only once. About 13% of the sample rests with the top ten.

This clone has a single count. It lacks a known antigen. Base-call qualities are not available, and no considerably larger clone is one nucleotide away. The TCR sequence derives from a man in his forties in good health and CMV-seropositive. The chain uses TRBV7-9 and TRBJ2-1; the D gene cannot be resolved reliably. The sequencing input was PBMCs. The DNA sequence follows: TGTGCCAGCAGCTTAGGCCCTCAGCAGGTTGAGCAGTTCTTC. Translated, this gives CASSLGPQQVEQFF. With the portions outside the CDR3 filled from the reference TRBV7-9 and TRBJ2-1 genes, the complete variable region becomes DTGVSQNPRHKITKRGQNVTFRCDPISEHNRLYWYRQTLGQGPEFLTYFQNEAQLEKSRLLSDRFSAERPKGSFSTLEIQRTEQGDSAMYLCASSLGPQQVEQFFGPGTRLTVL.